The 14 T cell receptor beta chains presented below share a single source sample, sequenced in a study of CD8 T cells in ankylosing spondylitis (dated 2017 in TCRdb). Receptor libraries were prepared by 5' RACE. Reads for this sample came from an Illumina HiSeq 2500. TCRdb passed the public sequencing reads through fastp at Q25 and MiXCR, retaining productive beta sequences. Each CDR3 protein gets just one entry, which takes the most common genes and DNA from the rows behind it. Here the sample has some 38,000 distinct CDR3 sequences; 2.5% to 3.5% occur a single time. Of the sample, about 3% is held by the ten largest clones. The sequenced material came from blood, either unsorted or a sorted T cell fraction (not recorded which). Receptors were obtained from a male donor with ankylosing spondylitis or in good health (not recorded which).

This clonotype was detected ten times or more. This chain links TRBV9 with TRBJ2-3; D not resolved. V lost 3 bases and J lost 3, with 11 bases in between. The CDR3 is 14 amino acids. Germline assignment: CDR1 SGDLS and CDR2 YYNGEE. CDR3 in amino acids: CASSGALPTDTQYF. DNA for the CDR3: TGTGCCAGCAGCGGTGCCTTACCGACAGATACGCAGTATTTT.

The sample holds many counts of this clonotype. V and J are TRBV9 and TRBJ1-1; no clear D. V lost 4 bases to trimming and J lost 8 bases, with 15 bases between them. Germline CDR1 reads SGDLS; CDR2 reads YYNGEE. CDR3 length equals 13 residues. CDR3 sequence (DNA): TGTGCCAGCAGCCCTCGACCTTACAGAGAAGCTTTCTTT. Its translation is CASSPRPYREAFF.

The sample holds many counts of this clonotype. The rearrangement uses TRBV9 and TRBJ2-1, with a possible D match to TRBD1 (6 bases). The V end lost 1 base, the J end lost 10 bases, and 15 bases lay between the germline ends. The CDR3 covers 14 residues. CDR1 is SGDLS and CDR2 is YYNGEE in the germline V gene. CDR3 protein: CASSVRFRGQEQFF. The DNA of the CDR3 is TGTGCCAGCAGCGTACGCTTCCGGGGACAAGAGCAGTTCTTC.

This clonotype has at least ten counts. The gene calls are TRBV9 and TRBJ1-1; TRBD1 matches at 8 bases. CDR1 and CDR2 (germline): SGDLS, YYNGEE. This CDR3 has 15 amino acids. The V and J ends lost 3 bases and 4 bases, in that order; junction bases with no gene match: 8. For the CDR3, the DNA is TGTGCCAGCAGCGACATCGGACAGGGAGGCACTGAAGCTTTCTTT. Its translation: CASSDIGQGGTEAFF.

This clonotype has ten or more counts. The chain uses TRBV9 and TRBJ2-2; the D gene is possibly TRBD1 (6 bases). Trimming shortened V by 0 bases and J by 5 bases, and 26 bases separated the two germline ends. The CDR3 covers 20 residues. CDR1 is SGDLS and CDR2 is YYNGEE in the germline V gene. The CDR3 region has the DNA TGTGCCAGCAGCGTAGTGGATACCAACAGGGTAAACTTAGGGACCGGGGAGCTGTTTTTT. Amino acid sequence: CASSVVDTNRVNLGTGELFF.

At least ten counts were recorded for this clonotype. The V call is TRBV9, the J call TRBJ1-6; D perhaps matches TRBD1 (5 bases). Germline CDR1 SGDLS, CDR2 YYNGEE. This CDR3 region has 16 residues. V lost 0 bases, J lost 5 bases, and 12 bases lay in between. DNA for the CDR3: TGTGCCAGCAGCGTAGGCCCAGGGAATAATAATTCACCCCTCCACTTT. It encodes CASSVGPGNNNSPLHF.

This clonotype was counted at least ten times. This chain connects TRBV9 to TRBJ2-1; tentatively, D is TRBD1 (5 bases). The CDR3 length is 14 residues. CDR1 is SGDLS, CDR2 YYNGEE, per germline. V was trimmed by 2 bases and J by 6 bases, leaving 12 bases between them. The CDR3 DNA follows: TGTGCCAGCAGCGTGGGGCAGGCCCCCAATGAGCAGTTCTTC. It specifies CASSVGQAPNEQFF.

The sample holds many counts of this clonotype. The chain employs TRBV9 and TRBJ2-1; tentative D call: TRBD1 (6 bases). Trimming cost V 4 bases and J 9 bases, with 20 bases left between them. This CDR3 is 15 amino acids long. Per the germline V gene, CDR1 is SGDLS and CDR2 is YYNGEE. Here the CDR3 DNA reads TGTGCCAGCAGCCCCCTGGACAGCGCTCTCGGTGAGCAGTTCTTC. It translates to CASSPLDSALGEQFF.

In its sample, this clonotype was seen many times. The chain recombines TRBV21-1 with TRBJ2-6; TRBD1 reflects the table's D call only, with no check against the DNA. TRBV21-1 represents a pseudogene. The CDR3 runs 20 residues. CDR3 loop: CASSRAGHRDRVPGANVLTF. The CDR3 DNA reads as TGTGCCAGCAGCCGTGCCGGCCACCGGGACAGGGTCCCTGGGGCCAACGTCCTGACTTTC.

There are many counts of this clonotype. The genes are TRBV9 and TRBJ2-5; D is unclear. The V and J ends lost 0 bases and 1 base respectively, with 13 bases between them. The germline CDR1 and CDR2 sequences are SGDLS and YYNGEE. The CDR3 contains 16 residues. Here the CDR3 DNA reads TGTGCCAGCAGCGTAGGGCCCGGGTCCTCCCAAGAGACCCAGTACTTC. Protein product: CASSVGPGSSQETQYF.

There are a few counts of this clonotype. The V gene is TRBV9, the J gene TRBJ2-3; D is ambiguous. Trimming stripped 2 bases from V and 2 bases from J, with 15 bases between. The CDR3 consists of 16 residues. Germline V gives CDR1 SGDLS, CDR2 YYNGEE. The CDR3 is CASSVFHQDPTDTQYF. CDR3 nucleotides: TGTGCCAGCAGCGTGTTCCACCAAGATCCCACAGATACGCAGTATTTT.

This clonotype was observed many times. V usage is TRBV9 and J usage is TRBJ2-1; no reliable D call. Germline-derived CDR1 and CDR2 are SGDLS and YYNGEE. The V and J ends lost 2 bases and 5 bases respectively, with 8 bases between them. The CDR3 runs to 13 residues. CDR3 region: CASSVSRHNEQFF. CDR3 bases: TGTGCCAGCAGCGTTAGCCGCCACAATGAGCAGTTCTTC.

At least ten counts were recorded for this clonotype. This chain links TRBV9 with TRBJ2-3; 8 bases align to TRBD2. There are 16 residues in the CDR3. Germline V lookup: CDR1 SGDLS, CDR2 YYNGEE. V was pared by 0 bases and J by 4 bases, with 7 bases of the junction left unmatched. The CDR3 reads CASSVAVAGTSDTQYF. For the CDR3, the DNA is TGTGCCAGCAGCGTAGCTGTAGCGGGGACATCAGATACGCAGTATTTT.

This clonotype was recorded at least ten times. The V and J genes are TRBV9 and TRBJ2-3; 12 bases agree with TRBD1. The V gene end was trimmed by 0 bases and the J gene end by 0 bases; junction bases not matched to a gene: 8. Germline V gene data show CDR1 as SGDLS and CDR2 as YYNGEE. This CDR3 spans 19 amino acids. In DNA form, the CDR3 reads TGTGCCAGCAGCGTAGTGGGTACCGGGACAGGGGGCAGCACAGATACGCAGTATTTT. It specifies CASSVVGTGTGGSTDTQYF.